The next 5 T cell receptor beta chains were all read from a single sample in a study of neurological immune-mediated disorders. TCRdb re-analysed the 5' RACE reads in MiXCR, keeping a single row per CDR3 protein. The profile covers roughly 39,000 distinct CDR3 sequences, with 7.2% appearing a single time and around 6% taken by the ten largest. Sequences were obtained from CD4+ T cells from blood. The receptors derive from a man in his fifties in good health.

This clonotype has a count of ten or more. This chain connects TRBV7-2 to TRBJ2-1; D is unclear. This CDR3 is built from 14 residues. Trimming cost V 5 bases and J 8 bases, with 16 bases left between them. Germline loops: CDR1 SGHTA, CDR2 FQGNSA. CDR3 sequence (DNA): TGTGCCAGCAGCCAGCCTCCGATAGGCTATGAGCAGTTCTTC. Translated: CASSQPPIGYEQFF.

This clonotype was seen many times. The rearrangement joins TRBV4-3 to TRBJ2-5; the D is unclear. Trimming took off 0 bases at V and 5 bases at J, with 7 bases between the two ends. The CDR3 is 13 residues long. Germline V lookup: CDR1 LGHNA, CDR2 YSLEER. The CDR3 nucleotides are TGCGCCAGCAGCCAAGATTTATTGGAGACCCAGTACTTC. It is translated as CASSQDLLETQYF.

The rearrangement links TRBV20-1 to TRBJ2-1, with TRBD2 matching 14 bases. The CDR3 extends over 15 amino acids. V shed 6 bases and J 7 bases; nucleotides not matched to a gene: 8. From germline, CDR1 is DFQATT and CDR2 SNEGSKA (reference sequence). This CDR3 reads CSARLTSGRANEQFF. The CDR3 region has the DNA TGCAGTGCGAGGTTGACTAGCGGGAGGGCAAATGAGCAGTTCTTC.

At least ten counts were recorded for this clonotype. The gene calls are TRBV7-9 and TRBJ2-6; 8 nucleotides match TRBD1. Germline V gene data show CDR1 as SEHNR and CDR2 as FQNEAQ (reference sequence). V shed 1 base and J 0 bases; nucleotides not matched to a gene: 2. The CDR3 is made up of 17 amino acids. CDR3 DNA sequence: TGTGCCAGCAGCTTAGGGACAGGGAACTCTGGGGCCAACGTCCTGACTTTC. It codes for CASSLGTGNSGANVLTF.

This clonotype was detected many times. This chain joins TRBV7-8 and TRBJ2-5; no definite D call. The CDR3 runs 14 residues. The V and J ends lost 5 bases and 0 bases respectively, with 10 bases between them. The V gene's germline CDR1 is SGHVS and CDR2 FQNEAQ. Here the CDR3 DNA reads TGTGCCAGCAGCCTCCGGACGGACCAAGAGACCCAGTACTTC. Its protein is CASSLRTDQETQYF.